Described below is a single TCR beta chain sequence and its context. Clones were sequenced by immunoSEQ multiplex PCR, and TCRdb holds only the in-frame ones, with some missing. The sample contains about 210,000 clones, approximately 86% of which appear only once. This entry is derived from a study of blood T cell repertoires in COVID-19. Trimming cost V 5 bases and J 9 bases, with 20 bases left between them. CDR1 is SGHVS and CDR2 is FNYEAQ in the germline V gene. The CDR3 has 15 residues. Specimen: PBMCs or T cells enriched from blood (not recorded which). The sequence was collected from a woman in her thirties or forties with acute COVID-19. The chain employs TRBV7-6 and TRBJ2-1; D uncertain. CDR3 sequence reads: CASSLLGARLGEQFF. CDR3 nucleotide sequence: TGTGCCAGCAGCCTTTTGGGCGCCCGGCTTGGTGAGCAGTTCTTC.